This T cell receptor beta chain is drawn from a study of blood T cells in healthy people across ages. Study summary: About one barcoded beta molecule per two T cells came from capture by template switching.

Per the germline V gene, CDR1 is DFQATT and CDR2 is SNEGSKA (reference sequence). The CDR3 is 18 residues long. Primed by a sample-barcoded 5' primer and a J-beta primer mix, a second PCR proceeded for about 6 to 12 cycles. Each cDNA molecule, via a template-switch adaptor with 12 random nucleotides, was tagged. One entry per CDR3 protein, called by TCRdb with MiXCR from the 5' RACE reads. The sample consists of approximately 1.5 million distinct CDR3 sequences, roughly 43% of them appearing once. In its sample, this clonotype was seen once. The germline gene is not matched at one end of the junction; a read error may be the cause.

Sequencing input: blood. J is TRBJ2-1 and V is TRBV20-1; 12 bases fit TRBD2. The sequence was collected from a woman in her late teens or twenties in good health. In DNA form, the CDR3 reads TGCAGTGCTAGGGTATACACCGGGACTAGCGGGTCCTACAATGGGCAGTTCTTC. Translation: CSARVYTGTSGSYNGQFF.